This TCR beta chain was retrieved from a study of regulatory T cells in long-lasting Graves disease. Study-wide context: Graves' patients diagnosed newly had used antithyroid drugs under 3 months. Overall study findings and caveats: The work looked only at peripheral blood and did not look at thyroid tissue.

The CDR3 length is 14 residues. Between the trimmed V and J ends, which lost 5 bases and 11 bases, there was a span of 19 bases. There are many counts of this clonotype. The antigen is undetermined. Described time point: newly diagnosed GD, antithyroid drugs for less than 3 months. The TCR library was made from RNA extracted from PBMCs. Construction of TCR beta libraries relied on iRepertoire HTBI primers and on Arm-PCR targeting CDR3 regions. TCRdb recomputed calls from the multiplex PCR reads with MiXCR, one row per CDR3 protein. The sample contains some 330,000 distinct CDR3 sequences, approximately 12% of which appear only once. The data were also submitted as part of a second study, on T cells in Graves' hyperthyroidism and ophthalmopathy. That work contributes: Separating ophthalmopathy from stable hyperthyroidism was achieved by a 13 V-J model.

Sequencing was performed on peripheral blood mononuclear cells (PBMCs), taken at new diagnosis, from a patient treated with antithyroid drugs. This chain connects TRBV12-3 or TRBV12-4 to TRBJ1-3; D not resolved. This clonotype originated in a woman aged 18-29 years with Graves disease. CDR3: CASSQIDGRASIYF. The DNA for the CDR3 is TGTGCCAGCAGTCAGATCGACGGACGGGCCTCCATATATTTT.